This T cell receptor (beta chain) was documented in a study of cytomegalovirus exposure and HLA in healthy donors. Study in general: Previous work identified roughly 120 million unique TCR beta sequences from roughly 170 million T cells. Most donors, 80% to 90% of over 300 genotyped, fell in the Caucasian-associated ancestry cluster.

PCR amplification relied on 60 Vbeta primers (plus 13 Jbeta primers). Assay: immunoSEQ multiplex PCR; the TCRdb copy retains only in-frame clones and omits some. The sample holds 150,000 to 200,000 clones, around 74% seen once. Unmatched junction bases numbered 7, after V lost 6 bases and J lost 4 bases. This CDR3 comprises 14 residues. Germline V CDR1 and CDR2: LNHDA, SQIVND (reference sequence). Material: PBMCs. This sequence originates from a female donor in good health and CMV-seronegative. This chain uses TRBV19 with TRBJ1-1; 8 nucleotides match TRBD1. This CDR3 reads CASSETGGGTEAFF. Here the CDR3 DNA reads TGTGCCAGTAGCGAAACAGGGGGTGGCACTGAAGCTTTCTTT. Supplemented by reference TRBV19 and TRBJ1-1, the full variable domain reads DGGITQSPKYLFRKEGQNVTLSCEQNLNHDAMYWYRQDPGQGLRLIYYSQIVNDFQKGDIAEGYSVSREKKESFPLTVTSAQKNPTAFYLCASSETGGGTEAFFGQGTRLTVV.